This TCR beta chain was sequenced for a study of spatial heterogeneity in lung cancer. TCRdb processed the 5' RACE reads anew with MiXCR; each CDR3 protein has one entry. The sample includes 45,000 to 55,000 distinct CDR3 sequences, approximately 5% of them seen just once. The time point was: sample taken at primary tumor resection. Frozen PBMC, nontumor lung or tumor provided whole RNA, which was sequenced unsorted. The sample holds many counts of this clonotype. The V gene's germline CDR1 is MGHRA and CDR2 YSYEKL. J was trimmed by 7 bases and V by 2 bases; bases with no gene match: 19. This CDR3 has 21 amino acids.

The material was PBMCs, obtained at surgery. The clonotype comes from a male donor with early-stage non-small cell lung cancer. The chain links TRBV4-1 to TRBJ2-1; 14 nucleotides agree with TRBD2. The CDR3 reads CASSQQPGQEKRLAGGNEQFF. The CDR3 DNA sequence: TGCGCCAGCAGCCAACAACCGGGACAGGAGAAGAGACTAGCGGGAGGGAATGAGCAGTTCTTC.